A selection of T cell receptor beta chains follows, all from one sample in a study of immune evolution from preneoplasia to lung adenocarcinoma. Profiling relied on immunoSEQ multiplex PCR, and the TCRdb table lists in-frame clones only, not all of them. Here the sample spans some 41,000 clones, less than 80% being singletons. Sample: FFPE invasive lung adenocarcinoma tissue. Every receptor here comes from a person in their sixties with lung adenocarcinoma. CDR3s include the opening cysteine and the closing phenylalanine or tryptophan. A D gene is named only where the DNA matches it firmly.

cdr3_aa: CASTRGAGGPNEQFF; v_call: TRBV6-6; d_call: TRBD2; j_call: TRBJ2-1; cdr3_length: 15
cdr3_aa: CASSLRAQVNTGELFF; v_call: TRBV11-2; d_call: NA; j_call: TRBJ2-2; cdr3_length: 16
cdr3_aa: CASSLFNGQGPTF; v_call: TRBV28; d_call: TRBD1; j_call: TRBJ1-2; cdr3_length: 13
cdr3_aa: CASSPASIVTGELFF; v_call: TRBV7-3; d_call: NA; j_call: TRBJ2-2; cdr3_length: 15
cdr3_aa: CASRRTSSGDQPQHF; v_call: TRBV5-5; d_call: NA; j_call: TRBJ1-5; cdr3_length: 15
cdr3_aa: CASKPGLGTDTQYF; v_call: TRBV10-1; d_call: TRBD2; j_call: TRBJ2-3; cdr3_length: 14
cdr3_aa: CASSLGLAVITDTQYF; v_call: TRBV5-1; d_call: TRBD2; j_call: TRBJ2-3; cdr3_length: 16
cdr3_aa: CASSGPGQIEVAGYTF; v_call: TRBV5-1; d_call: TRBD1; j_call: TRBJ1-2; cdr3_length: 16
cdr3_aa: CAWSKGGGSSYEQYF; v_call: TRBV30; d_call: NA; j_call: TRBJ2-7; cdr3_length: 15
cdr3_aa: CASSEVRGTYNTGELFF; v_call: TRBV6-1; d_call: NA; j_call: TRBJ2-2; cdr3_length: 17
cdr3_aa: CASGPGAGETQYF; v_call: TRBV12-5; d_call: NA; j_call: TRBJ2-5; cdr3_length: 13
cdr3_aa: CSVYGTSGRSYEQYF; v_call: TRBV29-1; d_call: TRBD2; j_call: TRBJ2-7; cdr3_length: 15
cdr3_aa: CASSPSGLENEQFF; v_call: TRBV28; d_call: TRBD2; j_call: TRBJ2-1; cdr3_length: 14